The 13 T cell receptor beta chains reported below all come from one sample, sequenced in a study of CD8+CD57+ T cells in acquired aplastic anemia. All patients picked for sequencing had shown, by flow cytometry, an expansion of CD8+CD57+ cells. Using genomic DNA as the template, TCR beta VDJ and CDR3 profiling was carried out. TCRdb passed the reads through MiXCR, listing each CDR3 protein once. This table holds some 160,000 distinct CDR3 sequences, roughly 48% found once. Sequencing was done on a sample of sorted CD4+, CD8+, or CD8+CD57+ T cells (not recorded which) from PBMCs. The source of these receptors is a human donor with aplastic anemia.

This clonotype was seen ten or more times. This chain's CDR3 is CASKRGLAGRGANTGELFF. The CDR3 region has the DNA TGTGCCAGCAAAAGGGGACTAGCGGGGAGGGGAGCGAACACCGGGGAGCTGTTTTTT. This rearrangement joins TRBV25-1 to TRBJ2-2; 13 bases match TRBD2. The V and J ends lost 7 bases and 0 bases, in that order; junction bases with no gene match: 11. The CDR3 loop spans 19 amino acids. Germline assignment: CDR1 MGHDK and CDR2 SYGVNS.

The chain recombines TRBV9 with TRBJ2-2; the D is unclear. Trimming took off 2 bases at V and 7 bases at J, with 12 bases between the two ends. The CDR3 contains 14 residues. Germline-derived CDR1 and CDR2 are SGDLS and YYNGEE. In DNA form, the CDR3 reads TGTGCCAGCAGCGTTCCCCCGGGTGGCGGGGAGCTGTTTTTT. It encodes CASSVPPGGGELFF.

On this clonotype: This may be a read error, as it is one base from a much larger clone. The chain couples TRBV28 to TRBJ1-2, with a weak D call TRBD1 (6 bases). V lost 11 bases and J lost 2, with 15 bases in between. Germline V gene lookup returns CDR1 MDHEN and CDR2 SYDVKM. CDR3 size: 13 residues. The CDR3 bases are TGTGCCCACAGGGATGGTAAAAACTATGGCTACACCTTC. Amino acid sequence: CAHRDGKNYGYTF.

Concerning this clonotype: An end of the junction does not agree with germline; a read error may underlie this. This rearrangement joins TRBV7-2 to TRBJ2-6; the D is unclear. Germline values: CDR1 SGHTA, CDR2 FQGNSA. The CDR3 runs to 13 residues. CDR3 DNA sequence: TGTGCCAGCAGCTTAGGCCTAAGTGGACCTGAAGCTTTC. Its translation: CASSLGLSGPEAF.

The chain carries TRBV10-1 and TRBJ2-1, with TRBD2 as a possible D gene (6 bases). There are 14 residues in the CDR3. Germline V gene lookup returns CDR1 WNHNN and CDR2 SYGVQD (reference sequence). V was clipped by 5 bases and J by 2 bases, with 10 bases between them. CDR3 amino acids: CASSTSSTYNEQFF. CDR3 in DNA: TGCGCCAGCAGTACTAGCAGCACCTACAATGAGCAGTTCTTC.

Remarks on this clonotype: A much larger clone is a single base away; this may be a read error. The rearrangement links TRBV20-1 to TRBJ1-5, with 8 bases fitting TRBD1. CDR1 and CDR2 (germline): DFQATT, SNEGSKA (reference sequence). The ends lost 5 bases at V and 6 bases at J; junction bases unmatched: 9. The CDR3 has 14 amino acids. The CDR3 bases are TGCAGTGCTCTGACAGCAGGGGGCACTCAGCCCCAGCATTTT. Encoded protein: CSALTAGGTQPQHF.

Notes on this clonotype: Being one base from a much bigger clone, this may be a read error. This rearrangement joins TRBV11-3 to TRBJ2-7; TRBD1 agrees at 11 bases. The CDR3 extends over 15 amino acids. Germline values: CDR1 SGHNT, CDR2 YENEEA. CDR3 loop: CASTTGDRGKNEQCF. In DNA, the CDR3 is TGTGCCAGCACCACGGGGGACAGGGGGAAGAACGAGCAGTGCTTC. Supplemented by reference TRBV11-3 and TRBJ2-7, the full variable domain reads EAGVVQSPRYKIIEKKQPVAFWCNPISGHNTLYWYLQNLGQGPELLIRYENEEAVDDSQLPKDRFSAERLKGVDSTLKIQPAELGDSAVYLCASTTGDRGKNEQCFGPGTRLTVT.

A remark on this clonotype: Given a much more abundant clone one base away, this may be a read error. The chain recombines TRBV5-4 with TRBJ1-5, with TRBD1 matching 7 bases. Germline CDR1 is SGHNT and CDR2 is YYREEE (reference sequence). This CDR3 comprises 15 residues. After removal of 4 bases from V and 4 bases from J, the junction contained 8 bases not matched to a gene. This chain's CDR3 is CASSQGTVENQPQHF. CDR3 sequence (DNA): TGTGCCAGCAGCCAGGGGACAGTGGAGAATCAGCCCCAGCATTTT.

The CDR3 DNA follows: TGTGCCACCAGTGATTTAGGGGGGGGGAGCACAGATACGCAGTATTTT. It is translated as CATSDLGGGSTDTQYF. This chain links TRBV24-1 with TRBJ2-3, with D perhaps TRBD2 (7 bases). Germline CDR1 and CDR2: KGHDR and SFDVKD. This CDR3 region has 16 residues. V lost 1 base to trimming and J lost 0 bases, with 10 bases between them.

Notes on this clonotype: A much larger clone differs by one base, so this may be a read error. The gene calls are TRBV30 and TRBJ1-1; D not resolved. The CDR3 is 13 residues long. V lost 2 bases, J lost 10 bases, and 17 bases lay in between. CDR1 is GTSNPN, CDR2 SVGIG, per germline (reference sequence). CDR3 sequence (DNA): TGTGCCTGGAGTAGGAGCGATGATTCTGGAGCTTTCTTT. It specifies CAWSRSDDSGAFF.

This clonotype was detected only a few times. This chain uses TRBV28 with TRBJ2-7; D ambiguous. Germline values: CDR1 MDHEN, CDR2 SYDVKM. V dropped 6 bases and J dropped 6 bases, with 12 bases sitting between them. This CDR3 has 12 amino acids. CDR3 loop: CASRGSSGEQYF. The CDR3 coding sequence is TGTGCCAGCAGGGGGTCATCGGGCGAGCAGTACTTC.

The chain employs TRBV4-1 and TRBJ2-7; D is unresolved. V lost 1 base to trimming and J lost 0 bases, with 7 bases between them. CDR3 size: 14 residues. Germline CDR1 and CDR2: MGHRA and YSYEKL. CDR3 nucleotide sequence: TGCGCCAGCAGCCAAGGAACCTTCTCCTACGAGCAGTACTTC. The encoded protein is CASSQGTFSYEQYF.

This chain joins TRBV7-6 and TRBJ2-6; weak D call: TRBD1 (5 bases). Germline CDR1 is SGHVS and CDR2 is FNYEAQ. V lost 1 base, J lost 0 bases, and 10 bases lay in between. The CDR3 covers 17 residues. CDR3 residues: CASSLGRDHSGANVLTF. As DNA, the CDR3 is TGTGCCAGCAGCTTAGGCAGGGATCACTCTGGGGCCAACGTCCTGACTTTC.